The 5 T cell receptor beta chains reported below all come from one sample, sequenced in a study of long-term antiretroviral therapy in people with HIV. The run of the v3.0 immunoSEQ assay was at survey level. TCRdb keeps only in-frame clones here, not all; method: immunoSEQ multiplex PCR. Of about 22,000 clones in the sample, about 88% were seen once. The specimen was unsorted PBMCs, collected 0.6 years after starting antiretroviral therapy. These receptors all stem from a man between 60 and 75 years old with HIV.

The rearrangement links TRBV15 to TRBJ2-6; D tentatively reads TRBD1 or TRBD2 (5 bases each). CDR1 is LNHNV, CDR2 YYDKDF, per germline (reference sequence). The CDR3 sequence is 14 residues long. Trimming shortened V by 8 bases and J by 0 bases, and 8 bases separated the two germline ends. CDR3 bases: TGTGCCACCTGGGACGTCTCTGGGGCCAACGTCCTGACTTTC. The encoded protein is CATWDVSGANVLTF.

The gene calls are TRBV28 and TRBJ1-3; a possible D gene is TRBD1 (6 bases). Germline CDR1 reads MDHEN; CDR2 reads SYDVKM. This CDR3 region has 16 residues. Deletions cut 6 bases from V and 4 bases from J, with 19 bases between. CDR3 DNA: TGTGCCAGCAGATCTGTGGACGGGGGCAGAGGAAACACCATATATTTT. Its translation: CASRSVDGGRGNTIYF.

CDR3 bases: TGTGCCAGCAGTTCCCACATTGGGGGTGAGCAGTTCTTC. It translates to CASSSHIGGEQFF. The rearrangement links TRBV6-5 to TRBJ2-1, with D tentatively TRBD1 or TRBD2 (5 bases each). The CDR3 length is 13 residues. Trimming left V 4 bases short and J 9 bases short, with 13 bases between. CDR1 is MNHEY and CDR2 is SVGAGI in the germline V gene.

This chain connects TRBV5-1 to TRBJ1-2, with 8 bases matching TRBD1. Germline V gene sequence: CDR1 SGHRS, CDR2 YFSETQ. The CDR3 runs to 15 residues. After removal of 0 bases from V and 8 bases from J, the junction contained 9 bases not matched to a gene. The CDR3 region has the DNA TGCGCCAGCAGCTTGGCCGGACAGGGTTCGGAGGGCTACACCTTC. Translating it yields CASSLAGQGSEGYTF.

The chain joins TRBV6-6 to TRBJ2-1, with D uncertain. The CDR3 loop spans 16 amino acids. Germline assignment: CDR1 MNHNY and CDR2 SVGAGI (reference sequence). V was pared by 4 bases and J by 0 bases, with 13 bases between. In DNA form, the CDR3 reads TGTGCCAGCAGTTCACAGCTGTCCAGCTCCTACAATGAGCAGTTCTTC. Its protein product is CASSSQLSSSYNEQFF.